These 32 T cell receptor beta chains were sequenced from one sample in a study of monozygotic twins with inflammatory bowel disease. Following a re-call of the 5' RACE reads, TCRdb has one entry per CDR3 protein and lacks DNA. The specimen's table records approximately 340,000 distinct CDR3 sequences. Source material: blood. These receptors came from a human donor with ulcerative colitis or Crohn's disease, or a healthy co-twin of an affected twin (not recorded which).

This chain uses TRBV4-1 with TRBJ1-3. The CDR3 runs to 16 residues. Germline CDR1 and CDR2: MGHRA and YSYEKL. Here the CDR3 reads CASSQDPGRPGNTIYF.

This chain links TRBV2 with TRBJ2-1; TCRdb outputs TRBD2, but without DNA this stays unchecked. Germline V CDR1 and CDR2: SNHLY, FYNNEI. The CDR3 is 13 residues long. CDR3 residues: CASSGLATDEQFF.

The J gene is TRBJ2-1, the V gene TRBV5-1. From germline, CDR1 is SGHRS and CDR2 YFSETQ. The CDR3 contains 14 residues. CDR3: CASSSMESYNEQFF.

The V gene is TRBV6-1, the J gene TRBJ1-2. The germline CDR1 and CDR2 sequences are MNHNS and SASEGT. The CDR3 has 12 amino acids. This chain's CDR3 is CASSNSNYGYTF.

This chain connects TRBV7-9 to TRBJ2-5; TCRdb's D call, TRBD1, is unchecked because there is no DNA. This CDR3 is 16 amino acids long. The germline V gene has CDR1 SEHNR and CDR2 FQNEAQ (reference sequence). The CDR3 is CASLLAHGGKRETQYF.

CDR3 sequence reads: CASRVGQIQETQYF. The genes are TRBV11-2 and TRBJ2-5; without DNA, the TCRdb call of TRBD1 cannot be checked. CDR3 length: 14 amino acids. Germline V gene lookup returns CDR1 SGHAT and CDR2 FQNNGV.

The rearrangement joins TRBV18 to TRBJ2-5. Germline V gene data show CDR1 as KGHSH and CDR2 as LQKENI. This CDR3 has 13 amino acids. CDR3 region: CASSLSRQETQYF.

V is TRBV21-1 and J is TRBJ2-1; TCRdb names TRBD1, which stays unverified in the absence of DNA. TRBV21-1 represents a pseudogene. The CDR3 runs to 15 residues. Here the CDR3 reads CASSKQGMGYNEQFF.

This sequence joins TRBV6-1 and TRBJ1-5. The germline CDR1 and CDR2 sequences are MNHNS and SASEGT. This CDR3 has 17 residues. CDR3 in amino acids: CASTSWGRIAGDQPQHF.

V and J are TRBV12-3 or TRBV12-4 and TRBJ2-7. The CDR3 consists of 14 residues. The chain's CDR3 is CASSFWGNSYEQYF.

The gene calls are TRBV4-3 and TRBJ2-1; there is no DNA to check the TCRdb D call of TRBD1. Germline CDR1 LGHNA, CDR2 YSLEER. The CDR3 runs to 18 residues. Here the CDR3 reads CASSSETGARGSYNEQFF.

The V call is TRBV3-1, the J call TRBJ2-3; TCRdb reports TRBD2, a call that lacks DNA to check it against. The CDR3 is made up of 13 amino acids. Germline V lookup: CDR1 LGHDT, CDR2 YNNKEL (reference sequence). The chain's CDR3 is CASSRGAGDPQYF.

The CDR3 sequence is CASSQDRGDTGELFF. This rearrangement joins TRBV4-3 to TRBJ2-2; the D call from TCRdb, TRBD1, cannot be confirmed without DNA. Germline-derived CDR1 and CDR2 are LGHNA and YSLEER. This CDR3 has 15 residues.

The rearrangement uses TRBV7-3 and TRBJ2-3. The germline gives CDR1 SGHTA, CDR2 FQGTGA. The CDR3 is made up of 13 amino acids. CDR3 sequence reads: CASSLTDRDTQYF.

The chain uses TRBV20-1 and TRBJ2-2; TCRdb's assignment of TRBD1 cannot be checked, as there is no DNA. The CDR3 sequence is 12 residues long. The germline gives CDR1 DFQATT, CDR2 SNEGSKA (reference sequence). This CDR3 is CSAGTHTGELFF.

The rearrangement joins TRBV4-2 to TRBJ2-1; there is no DNA to check the TCRdb D call of TRBD2. There are 18 residues in the CDR3. CDR1 is LGHNA, CDR2 YNFKEQ, per germline. The CDR3 here is CASSQDWGGRFLGDEQFF.

The V call is TRBV10-3, the J call TRBJ2-5. The CDR3 extends over 13 amino acids. CDR1 ENHRY and CDR2 SYGVKD come from the germline V gene. The CDR3 spells CAISESFGETQYF.

The V call is TRBV20-1, the J call TRBJ2-1; TCRdb gives TRBD2 as the D gene, but with no DNA this cannot be confirmed. This CDR3 contains 14 residues. In germline, CDR1 is DFQATT, CDR2 SNEGSKA (reference sequence). The CDR3 protein is CSTNSGLAGVPGFF.

V usage is TRBV6-1 and J usage is TRBJ2-7; TCRdb designates TRBD1, a call that cannot be tested without DNA. The CDR3 is made up of 15 amino acids. In germline, CDR1 is MNHNS, CDR2 SASEGT. CDR3 region: CASTDRGLNRHEQYF.

This chain joins TRBV7-3 and TRBJ2-1; without DNA, the TCRdb call of TRBD2 cannot be checked. CDR1 SGHTA and CDR2 FQGTGA come from the germline V gene. The CDR3 runs 15 residues. The CDR3 protein is CASSFQSGGTNEQFF.

The rearrangement uses TRBV29-1 and TRBJ2-7; TCRdb lists TRBD1, though no DNA is available to test this call. The length of the CDR3 is 13 residues. CDR1 and CDR2 (germline): SQVTM, ANQGSEA. This CDR3 is CSVVLGTDYEQYF.

The CDR3 reads CSAKLASGGNQPQHF. The chain has TRBV20-1 and TRBJ1-5; without DNA, the TCRdb call of TRBD1 cannot be checked. CDR1 is DFQATT, CDR2 SNEGSKA, per germline (reference sequence). There are 15 residues in the CDR3.

This chain joins TRBV28 and TRBJ2-7; the D call of TRBD2 rests on TCRdb alone, since no DNA is present to check it. CDR1 and CDR2 (germline): MDHEN, SYDVKM. The CDR3 has 13 residues. The CDR3 sequence is CASRGLGAYEQYF. The full variable domain, completed using reference TRBV28 and TRBJ2-7, is DVKVTQSSRYLVKRTGEKVFLECVQDMDHENMFWYRQDPGLGLRLIYFSYDVKMKEKGDIPEGYSVSREKKERFSLILESASTNQTSMYLCASRGLGAYEQYFGPGTRLTVT.

The V call is TRBV20-1, the J call TRBJ2-2. The germline gives CDR1 DFQATT, CDR2 SNEGSKA (reference sequence). This CDR3 is built from 16 residues. The CDR3: CSARGAGFKGTGELFF.

The CDR3 sequence: CSASPRGGRASRQFF. This chain joins TRBV20-1 and TRBJ2-1; checking the TCRdb D call of TRBD2 is not possible without DNA. This CDR3 has 15 residues. CDR1 is DFQATT and CDR2 is SNEGSKA in the germline V gene (reference sequence).

The chain is built from TRBV28 and TRBJ2-3; the TCRdb D gene call, TRBD1, has no DNA to confirm it. The CDR3 extends over 16 amino acids. CDR1 is MDHEN, CDR2 SYDVKM, per germline. CDR3 in amino acids: CASSLIRQGRTDTQYF.

This chain joins TRBV7-6 and TRBJ2-3; absent DNA, TCRdb's TRBD2 call cannot be checked. Germline values: CDR1 SGHVS, CDR2 FNYEAQ. This CDR3 is 14 amino acids long. This CDR3 is CASSYGGGTDTQYF.

The chain is built from TRBV4-3 and TRBJ2-1; TCRdb names TRBD2, which stays unverified in the absence of DNA. Germline assignment: CDR1 LGHNA and CDR2 YSLEER. The CDR3 has 16 amino acids. This CDR3 reads CASSQDTSGGHNEQFF.

The genes are TRBV5-1 and TRBJ1-1; TCRdb picks TRBD1, but there is no DNA to check that call. The CDR3 length is 11 residues. The germline V gene has CDR1 SGHRS and CDR2 YFSETQ. This CDR3 reads CASRQDTEAFF.

V usage is TRBV3-1 and J usage is TRBJ2-7; as DNA is missing, the TRBD2 call by TCRdb cannot be tested. Germline CDR1 LGHDT, CDR2 YNNKEL (reference sequence). This CDR3 comprises 12 residues. CDR3 loop: CASSQGEVGKYF.

The chain couples TRBV12-3 or TRBV12-4 to TRBJ2-7; TCRdb designates TRBD1, a call that cannot be tested without DNA. This CDR3 spans 14 amino acids. The CDR3 loop reads CASTRGPNFYEQYF.

V gene TRBV7-9 combines with J gene TRBJ1-2. The CDR3 loop spans 14 amino acids. The germline gives CDR1 SEHNR, CDR2 FQNEAQ (reference sequence). The CDR3 sequence: CASSAEWGTYGYTF.